This T cell receptor beta chain stems from a study of blood T cell repertoires in COVID-19. About the study: The United States, Italy and Spain provided the acute and convalescent COVID-19 samples.

Sequenced by immunoSEQ multiplex PCR; TCRdb stores in-frame clones only, minus some. The data contain roughly 100,000 clones, less than 85% of them singletons. V shed 0 bases, J shed 1 base, and the junction held 0 bases outside the gene matches. Germline values: CDR1 SGDLS, CDR2 YYNGEE. CDR3 length equals 15 residues. The material sequenced was peripheral blood. This chain joins TRBV9 and TRBJ2-3; 9 bases match TRBD2. The receptor comes from a man aged 65-85 years with active or convalescent COVID-19. The CDR3 DNA follows: TGTGCCAGCAGCGTAGGACTAGCGGGCACAGATACGCAGTATTTT. Amino acids: CASSVGLAGTDTQYF.